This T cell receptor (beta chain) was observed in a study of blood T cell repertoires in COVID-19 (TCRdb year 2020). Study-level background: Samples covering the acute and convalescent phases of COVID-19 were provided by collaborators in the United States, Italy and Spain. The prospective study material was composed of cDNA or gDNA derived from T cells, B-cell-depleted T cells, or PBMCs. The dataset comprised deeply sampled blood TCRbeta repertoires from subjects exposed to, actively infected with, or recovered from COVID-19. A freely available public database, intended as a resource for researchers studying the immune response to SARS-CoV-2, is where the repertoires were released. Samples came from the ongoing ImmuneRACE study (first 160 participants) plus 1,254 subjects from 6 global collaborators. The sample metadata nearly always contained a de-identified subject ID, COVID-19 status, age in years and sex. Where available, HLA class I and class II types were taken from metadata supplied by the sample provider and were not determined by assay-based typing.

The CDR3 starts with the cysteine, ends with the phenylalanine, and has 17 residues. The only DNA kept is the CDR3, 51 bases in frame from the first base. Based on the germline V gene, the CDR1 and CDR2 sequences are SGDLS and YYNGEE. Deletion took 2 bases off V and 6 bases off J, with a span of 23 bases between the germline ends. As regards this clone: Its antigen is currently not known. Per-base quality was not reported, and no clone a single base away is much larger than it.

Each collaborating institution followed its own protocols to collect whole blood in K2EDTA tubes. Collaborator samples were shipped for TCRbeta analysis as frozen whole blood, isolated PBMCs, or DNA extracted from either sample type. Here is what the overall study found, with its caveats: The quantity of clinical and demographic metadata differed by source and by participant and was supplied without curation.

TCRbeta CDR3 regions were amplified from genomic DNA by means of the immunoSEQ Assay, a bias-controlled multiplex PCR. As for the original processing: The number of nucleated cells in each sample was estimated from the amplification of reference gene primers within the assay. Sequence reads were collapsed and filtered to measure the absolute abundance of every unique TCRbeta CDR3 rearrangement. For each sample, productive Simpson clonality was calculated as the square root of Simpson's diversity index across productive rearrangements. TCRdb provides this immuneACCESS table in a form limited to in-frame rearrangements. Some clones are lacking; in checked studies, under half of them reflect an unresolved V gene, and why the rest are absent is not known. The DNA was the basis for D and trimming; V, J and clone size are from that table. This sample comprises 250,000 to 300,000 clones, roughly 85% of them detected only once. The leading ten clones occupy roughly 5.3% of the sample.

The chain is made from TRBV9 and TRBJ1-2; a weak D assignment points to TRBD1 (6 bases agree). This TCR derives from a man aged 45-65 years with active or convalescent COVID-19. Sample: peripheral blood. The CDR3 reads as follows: CASSVGGSWGLSHGYTF. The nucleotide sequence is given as TGTGCCAGCAGCGTCGGCGGGTCTTGGGGGCTTAGTCATGGCTACACCTTC. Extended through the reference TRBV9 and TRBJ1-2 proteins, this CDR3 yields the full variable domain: DSGVTQTPKHLITATGQRVTLRCSPRSGDLSVYWYQQSLDQGLQFLIQYYNGEERAKGNILERFSAQQFPDLHSELNLSSLELGDSALYFCASSVGGSWGLSHGYTFGSGTRLTVV.